Presented here are 13 T cell receptor beta chains from one specimen sequenced in a study of blood T cells in healthy people across ages. For the second PCR, which ran for about 6 to 11 cycles, a sample-barcoded 5' primer and a J-beta primer mix were used. TCRdb re-called the 5' RACE reads through MiXCR, storing one row per CDR3 protein. The sample lists more than 800,000 distinct CDR3 sequences; 35% to 55% were seen once. Material: blood. All receptors come from a woman aged 60-70 years in good health.

This clonotype was recorded only once. CDR3 region: CASSEYGRGDTQYF. The CDR3 DNA is TGTGCCAGCAGTGAATACGGCCGGGGAGATACGCAGTATTTT. The chain carries TRBV25-1 and TRBJ2-3; TRBD2 might be the D (5 bases). The CDR3 has 14 amino acids. Germline V gene lookup returns CDR1 MGHDK and CDR2 SYGVNS. Trimming removed 0 bases at V and 5 bases at J, with 9 bases between.

The gene calls are TRBV15 and TRBJ1-5; D call uncertain. The CDR3 totals 15 residues. Germline V gene data show CDR1 as LNHNV and CDR2 as YYDKDF (reference sequence). V lost 5 bases to trimming and J lost 0 bases, with 11 bases between them. CDR3: CATSVSADSNQPQHF. The DNA for the CDR3 is TGTGCCACCAGCGTGTCGGCGGATAGCAATCAGCCCCAGCATTTT.

This clonotype was seen ten or more times. The chain has TRBV5-1 and TRBJ2-1; no reliable D call. In germline, CDR1 is SGHRS, CDR2 YFSETQ. V was cut by 0 bases and J by 6 bases, with 4 bases left in between. The CDR3 consists of 12 residues. CDR3 sequence (DNA): TGCGCCAGCAGCTTGGATCGCAATGAGCAGTTCTTC. Amino acids: CASSLDRNEQFF. The whole variable domain, remainder taken from reference TRBV5-1 and TRBJ2-1, is KAGVTQTPRYLIKTRGQQVTLSCSPISGHRSVSWYQQTPGQGLQFLFEYFSETQRNKGNFPGRFSGRQFSNSRSEMNVSTLELGDSALYLCASSLDRNEQFFGPGTRLTVL.

This clonotype showed up just a few times. V and J are TRBV10-3 and TRBJ2-3, with TRBD2 matching over 8 bases. The CDR3 spans 14 residues. Germline CDR1 and CDR2: ENHRY and SYGVKD. CDR3 residues: CATAMTSGTDTQYF. The CDR3 DNA sequence: TGTGCTACTGCTATGACTAGCGGCACAGATACGCAGTATTTT.

This clonotype was recorded a few times. The chain has TRBV5-5 and TRBJ1-1; 7 bases match TRBD1. Losses at the gene ends were 4 bases for V and 5 bases for J; bases not matched to a gene: 5. This CDR3 comprises 13 residues. Germline values: CDR1 SGHKS, CDR2 YYEKEE (reference sequence). The CDR3 DNA follows: TGTGCCAGCAGCCAGGGGGGAAGAACTGAAGCTTTCTTT. It specifies CASSQGGRTEAFF.

This chain connects TRBV7-9 to TRBJ2-7; D might be TRBD1 (5 bases). This CDR3 contains 14 residues. Trimming pared 5 bases from V and 0 bases from J, leaving 11 bases between. Germline V lookup: CDR1 SEHNR, CDR2 FQNEAQ (reference sequence). The CDR3 nucleotides read TGTGCCAGCAGCCACCGACAGAGCTCCTACGAGCAGTACTTC. It is translated as CASSHRQSSYEQYF. Combining the CDR3 with reference TRBV7-9 and TRBJ2-7 gives the whole variable domain DTGVSQNPRHKITKRGQNVTFRCDPISEHNRLYWYRQTLGQGPEFLTYFQNEAQLEKSRLLSDRFSAERPKGSFSTLEIQRTEQGDSAMYLCASSHRQSSYEQYFGPGTRLTVT.

There are a few counts of this clonotype. The chain combines TRBV12-3 or TRBV12-4 with TRBJ1-2; 7 bases fit TRBD1. CDR3 length: 16 amino acids. V shed 1 base, J shed 8 bases, and the junction held 13 bases outside the gene matches. This CDR3 is CASSLDPTGWLEGYTF. CDR3 coding DNA: TGTGCCAGCAGTTTAGACCCGACAGGGTGGCTAGAGGGCTACACCTTC.

The V and J genes are TRBV6-6 and TRBJ2-7; TRBD1 aligns across 10 bases. This CDR3 has 16 amino acids. Germline-derived CDR1 and CDR2 are MNHNY and SVGAGI (reference sequence). With V trimmed by 4 bases and J by 0 bases, 6 bases remained unmatched. The CDR3: CASSSTGGQTSYEQYF. CDR3 in DNA: TGTGCCAGCAGTTCGACAGGGGGCCAGACCTCCTACGAGCAGTACTTC.

This clonotype has only a few counts. The rearrangement joins TRBV24-1 to TRBJ2-1, with D maybe TRBD2 (6 bases). The CDR3 is made up of 13 amino acids. With 1 base removed from V and 7 bases from J, the gap between germline ends came to 7 bases. Germline CDR1 KGHDR, CDR2 SFDVKD. CDR3 bases: TGTGCCACCAGTGATTTCGCGGGGAATGAGCAGTTCTTC. This translates into CATSDFAGNEQFF.

The chain combines TRBV6-5 with TRBJ2-7; TRBD1 is a possible D gene (6 bases). The CDR3 totals 11 residues. The germline CDR1 and CDR2 sequences are MNHEY and SVGAGI. V was shortened by 10 bases and J by 2 bases, with 9 bases between the two germline ends. The CDR3 sequence is CATHRAYEQYF. The CDR3 nucleotides are TGTGCCACTCACAGGGCCTACGAGCAGTACTTC.

This rearrangement joins TRBV7-9 to TRBJ1-2; unclear D gene. The germline CDR1 and CDR2 sequences are SEHNR and FQNEAQ (reference sequence). The V end was cut by 0 bases, the J end by 4 bases, with 9 bases between. The CDR3 is made up of 14 amino acids. The CDR3 coding sequence is TGTGCCAGCAGCTTAGCCCCACATGTCTATGGCTACACCTTC. Its translation: CASSLAPHVYGYTF.

J is TRBJ1-1 and V is TRBV6-2 or TRBV6-3; TRBD1 might be the D (6 bases). CDR3 size: 13 residues. Per the germline V gene, CDR1 is MNHEY and CDR2 is SVGEGT. The V and J ends lost 8 bases and 2 bases respectively, with 12 bases between them. CDR3: CASLWGTNTEAFF. CDR3 coding DNA: TGTGCCAGCCTGTGGGGGACAAACACTGAAGCTTTCTTT.

The J gene is TRBJ2-7, the V gene TRBV20-1; 9 bases match TRBD2. Per germline, CDR1 DFQATT and CDR2 SNEGSKA (reference sequence). The CDR3 is 14 amino acids. J was trimmed by 1 base and V by 5 bases; bases with no gene match: 6. The chain's CDR3 is CSARLAGKSYEQYF. The DNA for the CDR3 is TGCAGTGCTCGTCTAGCGGGAAAATCCTACGAGCAGTACTTC.